The next 2 T cell receptor beta chains were all read from a single sample in a study of blood T cell repertoires in COVID-19. Data came from immunoSEQ multiplex PCR; TCRdb stores just in-frame clones and leaves some out. Of some 240,000 clones listed, 65% to 90% are singletons. The sample was peripheral blood. The receptors derive from a woman aged 70-85 years with COVID-19, enrolled during active disease.

This rearrangement joins TRBV27 to TRBJ1-4, with D maybe TRBD1 (5 bases). The V end lost 5 bases, the J end lost 3 bases, and 16 bases lay between the germline ends. The CDR3 runs 16 residues. Germline loops: CDR1 MNHEY, CDR2 SMNVEV (reference sequence). CDR3 sequence reads: CASSHRFRAANEKLFF. The CDR3 nucleotides are TGTGCCAGCAGTCATAGATTCAGGGCCGCTAATGAAAAACTGTTTTTT.

This clone was recorded once. This rearrangement joins TRBV16 to TRBJ2-1; no reliable D call. CDR3 length: 15 amino acids. The V gene's germline CDR1 is KGHSY and CDR2 FQNENV. The V end was cut by 0 bases, the J end by 0 bases, with 6 bases between. CDR3 amino acids: CASSQSTPSYNEQFF. CDR3 in DNA: TGTGCCAGCAGCCAATCGACACCCTCCTACAATGAGCAGTTCTTC.